This T cell receptor beta chain was retrieved from a study of T cell repertoires in cytomegalovirus infection. Looking at the study overall: Well-studied HLA-B-restricted CMV epitopes were used in the study alongside recently identified HLA-C-restricted ones. Signatures in public TCR beta sequences pointed to both CMV infection and matching HLA type. General study results and limits: What dominated the ex vivo response were HLA-C-restricted CMV-specific TCR beta clonotypes. Summed frequency of shared TCR beta families picked out CMV carriers who also had the relevant HLA.

With regard to this clonotype: The antigen is undetermined.

From the reads, TCRdb called clonotypes with MiXCR, one entry per CDR3 protein. The data show approximately 910,000 distinct CDR3 sequences, with 31% seen just once and about 14% held by the top ten. This CDR3 region has 14 residues. The V gene lost 4 bases and the J gene lost 2 bases, with 12 bases spanning the gap. Germline V gene lookup returns CDR1 LNHDA and CDR2 SQIVND (reference sequence). Sequenced here: cultured CD8+ T cells from PBMCs, sampled from culture after CMV antigen stimulation. The genes are TRBV19 and TRBJ2-7, with D perhaps being TRBD1 or TRBD2 (5 bases each). This clonotype originated in a human donor in good health (CMV status not recorded). Some clones in this sample may be carry-over from other donors' samples. CDR3 DNA: TGTGCCAGTAGTACCGGGACCTTGGCCTACGAGCAGTACTTC. Its protein is CASSTGTLAYEQYF.